This T cell receptor beta chain was observed in a study of T cell responses to AZD1222 COVID-19 vaccine. This CDR3 is 14 amino acids long. From germline, CDR1 is KGHSH and CDR2 LQKENI. V lost 3 bases to trimming and J lost 2 bases; unmatched junction nucleotides: 2. Assay used: immunoSEQ multiplex PCR; TCRdb lists only in-frame clones, some missing. The data hold 140,000 or so clones, with 70% to 90% observed a single time. The source was peripheral blood, collected on day 0 of AZD1222 vaccination. The receptor was derived from an adult in good health. The chain links TRBV18 to TRBJ1-2; 8 bases match TRBD1. The CDR3 protein is CASSPGQGNYGYTF. DNA of the CDR3: TGTGCCAGCTCACCCGGACAGGGCAACTATGGCTACACCTTC.